The T cell receptor (beta chain) described here comes from a study of shared clonotypes between healthy human individuals. Trimming took 2 bases from V and 4 from J; bases not matched to a gene: 10. CDR3 size: 16 residues. Germline CDR1 and CDR2: SGHVS and FQNEAQ. This table comes from immunoSEQ multiplex PCR, and its TCRdb copy is limited to in-frame clones, with some not included. The sample lists over a million clones, 96% seen once, with over 1% in the top ten. The source material was naive CD4+ T cells sorted from blood. Subset given: CD45RA+ positively selected. This chain uses TRBV7-8 with TRBJ2-7; 8 positions match TRBD2. The clonotype comes from a man aged 30-40 years in good health. This CDR3 reads CASSLSPSGRAYEQYF. The DNA for the CDR3 is TGTGCCAGCAGCTTATCCCCCAGCGGGAGAGCGTACGAGCAGTACTTC. Filled out from reference TRBV7-8 and TRBJ2-7, the complete variable domain reads GAGVSQSPRYKVAKRGQDVALRCDPISGHVSLFWYQQALGQGPEFLTYFQNEAQLDKSGLPSDRFFAERPEGSVSTLKIQRTQQEDSAVYLCASSLSPSGRAYEQYFGPGTRLTVT.